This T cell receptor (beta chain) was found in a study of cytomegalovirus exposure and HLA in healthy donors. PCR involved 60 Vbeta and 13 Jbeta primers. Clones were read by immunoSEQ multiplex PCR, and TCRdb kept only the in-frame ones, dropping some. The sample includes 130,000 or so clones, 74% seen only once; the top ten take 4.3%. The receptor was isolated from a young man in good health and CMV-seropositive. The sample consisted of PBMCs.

CDR3 sequence reads: CATSTRGTGELFF. CDR3 nucleotide sequence: TGTGCCACCAGCACAAGAGGCACCGGGGAGCTGTTTTTT. The chain joins TRBV15 to TRBJ2-2; D remains ambiguous. CDR1 LNHNV and CDR2 YYDKDF come from the germline V gene (reference sequence). Trimming pared 4 bases from V and 4 bases from J, leaving 7 bases between. This CDR3 spans 13 amino acids.